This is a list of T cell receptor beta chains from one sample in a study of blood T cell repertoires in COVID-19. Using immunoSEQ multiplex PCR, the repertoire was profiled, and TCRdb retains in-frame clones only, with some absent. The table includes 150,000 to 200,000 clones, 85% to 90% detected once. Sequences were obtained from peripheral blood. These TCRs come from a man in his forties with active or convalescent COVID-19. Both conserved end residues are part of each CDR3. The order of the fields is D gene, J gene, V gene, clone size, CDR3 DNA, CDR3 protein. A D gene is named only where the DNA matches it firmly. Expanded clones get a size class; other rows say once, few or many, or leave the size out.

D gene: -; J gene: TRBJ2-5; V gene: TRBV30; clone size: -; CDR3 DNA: TGTGCCTGGAGTGTAGGGGCGGATTCGGGAGAGACCCAGTACTTC; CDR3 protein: CAWSVGADSGETQYF
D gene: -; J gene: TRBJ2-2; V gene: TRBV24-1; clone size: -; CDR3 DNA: TGTGCCACCAGATTAGCGGAAACCGGGGAGCTGTTTTTT; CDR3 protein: CATRLAETGELFF
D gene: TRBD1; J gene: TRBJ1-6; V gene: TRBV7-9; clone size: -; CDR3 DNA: TGTGCCAGCAGCGCGGGACAGGGTGCTTCACCCCTCCACTTT; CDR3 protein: CASSAGQGASPLHF
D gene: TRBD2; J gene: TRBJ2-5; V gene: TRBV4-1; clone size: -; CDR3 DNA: TGCGCCAGCAGTAGTGAGCGGGGGGGCCGAGAGACCCAGTACTTC; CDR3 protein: CASSSERGGRETQYF
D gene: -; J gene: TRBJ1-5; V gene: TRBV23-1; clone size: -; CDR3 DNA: TGCGCCAGCAGTCACGATTTTGACACCCACAGCAATCAGCCCCAGCATTTT; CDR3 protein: CASSHDFDTHSNQPQHF
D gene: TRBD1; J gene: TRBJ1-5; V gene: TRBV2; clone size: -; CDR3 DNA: TGTGCCAGCAGCACAGGGGATCAGCCCCAGCATTTT; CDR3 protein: CASSTGDQPQHF
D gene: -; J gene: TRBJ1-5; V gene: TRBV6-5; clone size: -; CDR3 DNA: TGTGCCAGCGAAGGCGGAAATCAGCCCCAGCATTTT; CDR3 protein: CASEGGNQPQHF
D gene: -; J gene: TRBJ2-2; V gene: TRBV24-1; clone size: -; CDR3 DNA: TGTGCCACCAGTGATAATACCGGGACACGGTGGTCCGGGGAGCTGTTTTTT; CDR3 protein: CATSDNTGTRWSGELFF
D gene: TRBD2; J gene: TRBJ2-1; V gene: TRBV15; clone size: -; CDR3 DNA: TGTGCCACCAGCAGACTCCCGGGGGGTTGGGAGGAGCAGTTCTTC; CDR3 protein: CATSRLPGGWEEQFF
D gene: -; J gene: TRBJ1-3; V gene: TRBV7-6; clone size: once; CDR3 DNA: TGTGCCAGCAGCCCCCTGAAGGGGGCTGGAAACACCATATATTTT; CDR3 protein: CASSPLKGAGNTIYF
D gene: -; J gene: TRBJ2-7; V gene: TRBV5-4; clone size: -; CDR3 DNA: TGTGCCAGCAGCTTGAGCTTAGAATACGAGCAGTACTTC; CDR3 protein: CASSLSLEYEQYF
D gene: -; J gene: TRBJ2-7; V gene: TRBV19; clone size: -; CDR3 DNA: TGTGCCAGTACCCCTGACAATTCGGCCTACGAGCAGTACTTC; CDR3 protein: CASTPDNSAYEQYF
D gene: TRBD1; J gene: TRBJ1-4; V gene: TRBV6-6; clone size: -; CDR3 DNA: TGTGCCAGCAGTCCGGGACAGGGTATGGTAGATGAAAAACTGTTTTTT; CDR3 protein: CASSPGQGMVDEKLFF
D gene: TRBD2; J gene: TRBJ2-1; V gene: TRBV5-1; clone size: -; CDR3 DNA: TGCGCCAGCAGCCCCGACGGGAGGGGCAATGAGCAGTTCTTC; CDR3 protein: CASSPDGRGNEQFF
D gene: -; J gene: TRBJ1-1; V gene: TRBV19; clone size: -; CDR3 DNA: TGTGCCAGTAGTATGATAAAACAGCTAAACACTGAAGCTTTCTTT; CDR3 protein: CASSMIKQLNTEAFF
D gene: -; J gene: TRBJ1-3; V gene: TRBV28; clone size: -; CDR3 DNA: TGTGCCAGCAGTTCAGGGGACCTACACCCCCCGATACTATTT; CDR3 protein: CASSSGDLHPPILF
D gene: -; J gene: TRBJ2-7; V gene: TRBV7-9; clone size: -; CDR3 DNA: TGTGCCAGCAGCTCGGGGATGTCGGACAGTACTCTCTACGAGCAGTACTTC; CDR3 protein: CASSSGMSDSTLYEQYF
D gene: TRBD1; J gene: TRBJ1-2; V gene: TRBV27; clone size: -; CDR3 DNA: TGTGCCAGCAGTTTACGACAGGGGTTGGGTGGCTACACCTTC; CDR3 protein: CASSLRQGLGGYTF